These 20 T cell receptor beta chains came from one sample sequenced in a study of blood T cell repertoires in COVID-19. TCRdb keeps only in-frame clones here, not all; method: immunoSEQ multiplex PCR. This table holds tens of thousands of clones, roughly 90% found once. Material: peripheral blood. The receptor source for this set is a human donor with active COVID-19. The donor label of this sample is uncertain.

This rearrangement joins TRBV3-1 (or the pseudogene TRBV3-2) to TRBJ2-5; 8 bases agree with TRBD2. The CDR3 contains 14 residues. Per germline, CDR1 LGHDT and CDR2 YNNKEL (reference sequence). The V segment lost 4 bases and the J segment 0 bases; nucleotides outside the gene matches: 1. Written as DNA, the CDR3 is TGTGCCAGCAGCCTAGCGGGGAACCAAGAGACCCAGTACTTC. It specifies CASSLAGNQETQYF.

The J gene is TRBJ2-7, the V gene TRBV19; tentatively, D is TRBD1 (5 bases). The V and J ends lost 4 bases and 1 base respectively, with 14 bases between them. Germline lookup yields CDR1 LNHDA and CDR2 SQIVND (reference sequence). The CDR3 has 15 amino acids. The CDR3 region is CASSRTEQDSYEQYF. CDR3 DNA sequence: TGTGCCAGTAGTAGAACGGAACAGGATTCCTACGAGCAGTACTTC.

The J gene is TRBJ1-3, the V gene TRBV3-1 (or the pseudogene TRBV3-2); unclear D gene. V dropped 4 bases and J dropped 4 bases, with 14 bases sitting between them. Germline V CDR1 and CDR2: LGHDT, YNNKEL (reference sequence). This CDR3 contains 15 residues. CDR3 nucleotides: TGTGCCAGCAGCCCAGTTAATGGTTCCGGAAACACCATATATTTT. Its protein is CASSPVNGSGNTIYF.

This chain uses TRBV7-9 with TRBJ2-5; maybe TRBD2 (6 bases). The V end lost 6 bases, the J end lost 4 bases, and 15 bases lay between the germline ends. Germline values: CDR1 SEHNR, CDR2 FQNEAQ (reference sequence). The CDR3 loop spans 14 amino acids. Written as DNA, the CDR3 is TGTGCCAGCAGATCAGCGACCGGGGGAGAGACCCAGTACTTC. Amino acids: CASRSATGGETQYF.

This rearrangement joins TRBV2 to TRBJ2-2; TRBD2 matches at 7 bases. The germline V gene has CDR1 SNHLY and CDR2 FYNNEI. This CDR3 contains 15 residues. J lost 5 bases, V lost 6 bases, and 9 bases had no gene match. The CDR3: CASSRRGGGTGELFF. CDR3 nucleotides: TGTGCCAGCAGCCGCCGCGGGGGAGGGACCGGGGAGCTGTTTTTT.

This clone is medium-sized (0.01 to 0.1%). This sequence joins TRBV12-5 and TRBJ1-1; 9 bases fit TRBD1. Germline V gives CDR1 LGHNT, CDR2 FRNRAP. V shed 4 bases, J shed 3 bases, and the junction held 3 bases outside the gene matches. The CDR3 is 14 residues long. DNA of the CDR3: TGTGCTAGTGGTTCAGGACAGGGGCACACTGAAGCTTTCTTT. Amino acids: CASGSGQGHTEAFF.

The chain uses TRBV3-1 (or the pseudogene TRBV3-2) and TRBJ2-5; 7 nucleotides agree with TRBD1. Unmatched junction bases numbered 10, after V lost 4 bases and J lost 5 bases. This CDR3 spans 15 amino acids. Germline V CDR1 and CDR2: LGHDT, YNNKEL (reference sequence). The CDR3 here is CASSPTRQGRETQYF. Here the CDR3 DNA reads TGTGCCAGCAGCCCGACGAGACAGGGCAGGGAGACCCAGTACTTC.

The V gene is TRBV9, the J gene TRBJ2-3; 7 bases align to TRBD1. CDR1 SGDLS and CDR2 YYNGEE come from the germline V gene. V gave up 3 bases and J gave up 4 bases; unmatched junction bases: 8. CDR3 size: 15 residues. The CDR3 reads CASSGHGQVADTQYF. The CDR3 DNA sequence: TGTGCCAGCAGCGGCCATGGACAGGTCGCAGATACGCAGTATTTT.

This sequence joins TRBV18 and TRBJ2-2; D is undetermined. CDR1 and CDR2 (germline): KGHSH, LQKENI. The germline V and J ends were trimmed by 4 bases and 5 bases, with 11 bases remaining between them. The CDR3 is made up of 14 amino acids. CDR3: CASSQPGPTGELFF. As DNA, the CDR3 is TGTGCCAGCTCACAGCCAGGCCCAACCGGGGAGCTGTTTTTT.

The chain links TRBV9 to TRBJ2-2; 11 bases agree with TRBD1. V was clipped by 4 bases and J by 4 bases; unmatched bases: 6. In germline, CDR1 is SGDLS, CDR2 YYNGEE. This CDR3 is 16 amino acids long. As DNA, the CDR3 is TGTGCCAGCAGCATCCGGGACAGGGGGACCACCGGGGAGCTGTTTTTT. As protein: CASSIRDRGTTGELFF. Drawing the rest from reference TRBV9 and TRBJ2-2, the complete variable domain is DSGVTQTPKHLITATGQRVTLRCSPRSGDLSVYWYQQSLDQGLQFLIQYYNGEERAKGNILERFSAQQFPDLHSELNLSSLELGDSALYFCASSIRDRGTTGELFFGEGSRLTVL.

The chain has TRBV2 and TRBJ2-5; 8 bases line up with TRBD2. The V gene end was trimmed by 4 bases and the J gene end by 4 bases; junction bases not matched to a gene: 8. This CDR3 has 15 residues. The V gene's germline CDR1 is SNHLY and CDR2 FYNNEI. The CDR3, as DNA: TGTGCCAGCAGTGTCGGGGGGGGCCGGGGAGAGACCCAGTACTTC. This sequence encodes CASSVGGGRGETQYF. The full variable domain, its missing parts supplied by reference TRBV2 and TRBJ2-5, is EPEVTQTPSHQVTQMGQEVILRCVPISNHLYFYWYRQILGQKVEFLVSFYNNEISEKSEIFDDQFSVERPDGSNFTLKIRSTKLEDSAMYFCASSVGGGRGETQYFGPGTRLLVL.

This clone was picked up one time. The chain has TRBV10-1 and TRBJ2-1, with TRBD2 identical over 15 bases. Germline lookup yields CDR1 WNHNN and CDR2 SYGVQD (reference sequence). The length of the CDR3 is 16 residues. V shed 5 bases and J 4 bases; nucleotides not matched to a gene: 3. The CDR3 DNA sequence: TGCGCCAGCAGTCCGGGACTAGCGGGGGGTTACAATGAGCAGTTCTTC. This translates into CASSPGLAGGYNEQFF.

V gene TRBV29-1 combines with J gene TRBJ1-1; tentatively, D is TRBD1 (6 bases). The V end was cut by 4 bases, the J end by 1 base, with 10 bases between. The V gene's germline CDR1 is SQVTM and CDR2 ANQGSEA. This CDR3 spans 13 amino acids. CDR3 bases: TGCAGCGTTGCCACAGGGCCGAACACTGAAGCTTTCTTT. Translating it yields CSVATGPNTEAFF.

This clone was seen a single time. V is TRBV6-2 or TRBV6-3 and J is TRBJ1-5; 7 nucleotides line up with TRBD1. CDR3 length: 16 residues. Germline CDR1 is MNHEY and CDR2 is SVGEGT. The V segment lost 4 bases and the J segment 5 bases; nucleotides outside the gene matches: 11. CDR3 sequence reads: CASSSRRGDSYQPQHF. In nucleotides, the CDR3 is TGTGCCAGCAGTTCAAGGAGAGGGGACAGCTATCAGCCCCAGCATTTT.

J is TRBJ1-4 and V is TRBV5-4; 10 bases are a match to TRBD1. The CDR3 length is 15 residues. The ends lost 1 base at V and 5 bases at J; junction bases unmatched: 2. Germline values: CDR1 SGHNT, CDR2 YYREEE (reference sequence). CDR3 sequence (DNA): TGTGCCAGCAGCTTGTCGGGACAGGGGAATGAAAAACTGTTTTTT. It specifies CASSLSGQGNEKLFF.

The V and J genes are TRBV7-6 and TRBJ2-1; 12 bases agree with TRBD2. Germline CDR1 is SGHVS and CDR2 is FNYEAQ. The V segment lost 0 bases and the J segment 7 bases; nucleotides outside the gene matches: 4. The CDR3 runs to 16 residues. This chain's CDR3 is CASSLATSGGKNEQFF. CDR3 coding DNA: TGTGCCAGCAGCTTAGCGACTAGCGGGGGCAAGAATGAGCAGTTCTTC.

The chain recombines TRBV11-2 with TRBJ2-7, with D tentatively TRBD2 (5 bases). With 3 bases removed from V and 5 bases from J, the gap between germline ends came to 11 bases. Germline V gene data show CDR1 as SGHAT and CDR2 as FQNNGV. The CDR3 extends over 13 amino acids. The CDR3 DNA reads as TGTGCCAGCAGCTTCGGCGGGCGGGACGAGCAGTACTTC. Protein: CASSFGGRDEQYF.

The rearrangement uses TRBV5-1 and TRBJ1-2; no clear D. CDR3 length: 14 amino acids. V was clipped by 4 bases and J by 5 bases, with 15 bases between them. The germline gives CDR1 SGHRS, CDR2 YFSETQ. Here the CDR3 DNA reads TGCGCCAGCAGCCCTAATGTTGTCGCTTATGGCTACACCTTC. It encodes CASSPNVVAYGYTF. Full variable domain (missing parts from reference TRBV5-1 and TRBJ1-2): KAGVTQTPRYLIKTRGQQVTLSCSPISGHRSVSWYQQTPGQGLQFLFEYFSETQRNKGNFPGRFSGRQFSNSRSEMNVSTLELGDSALYLCASSPNVVAYGYTFGSGTRLTVV.

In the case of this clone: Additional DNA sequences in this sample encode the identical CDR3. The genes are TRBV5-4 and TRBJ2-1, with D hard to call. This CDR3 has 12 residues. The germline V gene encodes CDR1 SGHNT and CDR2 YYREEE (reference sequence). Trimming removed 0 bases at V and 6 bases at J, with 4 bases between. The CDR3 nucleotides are TGTGCCAGCAGCTTGGACAGCAATGAGCAGTTCTTC. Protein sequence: CASSLDSNEQFF.

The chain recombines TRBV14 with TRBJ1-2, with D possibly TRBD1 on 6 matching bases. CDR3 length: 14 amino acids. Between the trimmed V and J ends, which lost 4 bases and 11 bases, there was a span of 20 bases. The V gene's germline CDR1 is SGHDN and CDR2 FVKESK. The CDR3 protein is CASSPLGGPPDYTF. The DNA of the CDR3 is TGTGCCAGCAGCCCCCTTGGGGGCCCCCCGGATTACACCTTC.